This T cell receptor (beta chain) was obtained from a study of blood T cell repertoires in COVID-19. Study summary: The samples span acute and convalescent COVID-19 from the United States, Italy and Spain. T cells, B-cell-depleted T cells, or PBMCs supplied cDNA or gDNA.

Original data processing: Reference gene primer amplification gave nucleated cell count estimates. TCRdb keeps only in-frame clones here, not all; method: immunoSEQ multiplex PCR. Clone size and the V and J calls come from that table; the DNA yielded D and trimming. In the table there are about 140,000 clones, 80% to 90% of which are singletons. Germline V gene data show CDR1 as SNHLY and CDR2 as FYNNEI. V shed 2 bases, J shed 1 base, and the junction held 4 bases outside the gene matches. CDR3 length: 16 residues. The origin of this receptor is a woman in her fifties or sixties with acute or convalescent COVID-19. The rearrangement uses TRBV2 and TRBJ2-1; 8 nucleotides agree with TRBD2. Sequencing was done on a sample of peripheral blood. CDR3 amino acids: CASSERLASSYNEQFF. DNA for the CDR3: TGTGCCAGCAGTGAAAGACTAGCGAGTTCCTACAATGAGCAGTTCTTC. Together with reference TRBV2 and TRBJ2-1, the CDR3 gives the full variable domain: EPEVTQTPSHQVTQMGQEVILRCVPISNHLYFYWYRQILGQKVEFLVSFYNNEISEKSEIFDDQFSVERPDGSNFTLKIRSTKLEDSAMYFCASSERLASSYNEQFFGPGTRLTVL.